This record covers a single TCR beta chain. Its matching antigen is unknown. CDR3 length: 13 residues. Trimming took 2 bases from V and 0 from J, leaving 8 bases between them. From germline, CDR1 is GTSNPN and CDR2 SVGIG (reference sequence). The study pooled second doses at about 4 or about 12 weeks. This record comes from a study of T cell responses to AZD1222 COVID-19 vaccine. Study findings and constraints: Seropositive AZD1222 recipients at baseline numbered only five or six. Per reports, nearly half of all spike-specific TCRs target regions that are unmutated in variants.

This table comes from immunoSEQ multiplex PCR, and its TCRdb copy is limited to in-frame clones, with some not included. The sample comprises nearly 35,000 clones, more than 75% of which are singletons, and around 10% rests with the top ten. This sequence originates from an adult who received the AZD1222 COVID-19 vaccine. The rearrangement joins TRBV30 to TRBJ2-7; D is unclear. The source material was peripheral blood, sampled 28 days after the second AZD1222 dose. The CDR3 here is CAWSRRSSYEQYF. The CDR3 region has the DNA TGTGCCTGGAGTAGAAGAAGCTCCTACGAGCAGTACTTC.